The 26 T cell receptor beta chains in this list originate from one sample, sequenced in a study of regulatory T cells in long-lasting Graves disease. CDR3 regions were amplified by Arm-PCR using iRepertoire HTBI primers to build TCR beta libraries. TCRdb re-called the multiplex PCR reads through MiXCR, storing one row per CDR3 protein. The table lists roughly 500,000 distinct CDR3 sequences, about 11% of them singletons, with approximately 9% in the top ten. Time point of the sample: newly diagnosed GD, antithyroid drugs for less than 3 months. PBMC RNA served as the TCR library source. These same records also appear under a second study, on T cells in Graves' hyperthyroidism and ophthalmopathy.

This sample comprised peripheral blood mononuclear cells (PBMCs), obtained at new diagnosis, from a patient treated with antithyroid drugs. All receptors derive from a woman under 40 with Graves disease.

Comments on this clonotype: Being one base from a much bigger clone, this may be a read error. The rearrangement links TRBV18 to TRBJ2-7; 8 nucleotides match TRBD1. This CDR3 contains 14 residues. CDR1 and CDR2 (germline): KGHSH, LQKENI. The DNA for the CDR3 is TGTGCCGGCTCACCCGGGACAGGCGGTAACGAGCAGTACTTC. It specifies CAGSPGTGGNEQYF.

There are many counts of this clonotype. The chain joins TRBV5-1 to TRBJ1-2; 9 positions agree with TRBD1. V shed 3 bases and J 4 bases; nucleotides not matched to a gene: 4. Germline CDR1 reads SGHRS; CDR2 reads YFSETQ. The CDR3 extends over 14 amino acids. This CDR3 is CASSSDRGSYGYTF. The CDR3 nucleotides read TGCGCCAGCAGCTCGGACAGGGGAAGCTATGGCTACACCTTC. The whole variable domain, remainder taken from reference TRBV5-1 and TRBJ1-2, is KAGVTQTPRYLIKTRGQQVTLSCSPISGHRSVSWYQQTPGQGLQFLFEYFSETQRNKGNFPGRFSGRQFSNSRSEMNVSTLELGDSALYLCASSSDRGSYGYTFGSGTRLTVV.

The table lists this clonotype with many counts. This chain links TRBV6-5 with TRBJ1-2; D call uncertain. The germline V and J ends were trimmed by 2 bases and 8 bases, with 9 bases remaining between them. CDR3 length equals 12 residues. In germline, CDR1 is MNHEY, CDR2 SVGAGI. This CDR3 reads CASSYRAHGYTF. The CDR3 DNA is TGTGCCAGCAGTTACCGTGCGCACGGCTACACCTTC.

This clonotype was detected a few times. The chain recombines TRBV3-1 with TRBJ1-3, with D possibly TRBD1 on 5 matching bases. Trimming removed 4 bases at V and 0 bases at J, with 10 bases between. The CDR3 consists of 15 residues. Germline values: CDR1 LGHDT, CDR2 YNNKEL (reference sequence). The chain's CDR3 is CASSPGLSSGNTIYF. Written as DNA, the CDR3 is TGTGCCAGCAGCCCGGGACTATCCTCTGGAAACACCATATATTTT.

This clonotype was counted many times. The chain recombines TRBV27 with TRBJ2-7; TRBD1 aligns across 11 bases. This CDR3 is built from 13 residues. CDR1 and CDR2 from the germline V gene are MNHEY and SMNVEV (reference sequence). After removal of 5 bases from V and 7 bases from J, the junction contained 4 bases not matched to a gene. The CDR3 reads CASSPWDRGEQYF. Here the CDR3 DNA reads TGTGCCAGCAGTCCATGGGACAGGGGGGAGCAGTACTTC.

This clonotype was detected ten times or more. V and J are TRBV7-2 and TRBJ2-7; 13 nucleotides align to TRBD2. The CDR3 covers 16 residues. Germline lookup yields CDR1 SGHTA and CDR2 FQGNSA. The junction had 3 bases not matched to a gene; V was cut back by 4 bases and J by 0 bases. The DNA of the CDR3 is TGTGCCAGCAGCTGGGGACTAGCGGGAAGCTCCTACGAGCAGTACTTC. This encodes CASSWGLAGSSYEQYF.

This clonotype was observed at least ten times. The genes are TRBV30 and TRBJ2-1; 15 bases are shared with TRBD2. The CDR3 contains 17 residues. The V gene's germline CDR1 is GTSNPN and CDR2 SVGIG (reference sequence). Trimming took 3 bases from V and 5 from J; bases not matched to a gene: 8. The CDR3 region is CAWRRTSGRAGDNEQFF. The CDR3, as DNA: TGTGCCTGGAGGAGGACTAGCGGGAGGGCCGGTGACAATGAGCAGTTCTTC.

This clonotype was found many times. This sequence joins TRBV29-1 and TRBJ2-3, with D uncertain. V gave up 6 bases and J gave up 3 bases, with 13 bases separating them. The CDR3 has 13 amino acids. CDR1 and CDR2 (germline): SQVTM, ANQGSEA. In DNA, the CDR3 is TGCAGCGTCGCTGGACGAACAACAGATACGCAGTATTTT. Protein product: CSVAGRTTDTQYF.

The gene calls are TRBV6-2 or TRBV6-3 and TRBJ2-2, with 8 positions matching TRBD1. CDR3 length: 22 amino acids. CDR1 and CDR2 (germline): MNHEY, SVGEGT. Trimming removed 2 bases from V and 2 bases from J; junction bases left unmatched: 22. The CDR3 nucleotides are TGTGCCAGCAGTTACACCACAATACCTAGGGACAGGAATCGCCTCAACACCGGGGAGCTGTTTTTT. It specifies CASSYTTIPRDRNRLNTGELFF.

A note on this clonotype: This may come from a read error, since a much larger clone is one base off. This chain uses TRBV5-6 with TRBJ2-1; a possible D gene is TRBD2 (7 bases). Germline V gene data show CDR1 as SGHDT and CDR2 as YYEEEE. This CDR3 contains 15 residues. The V gene lost 2 bases and the J gene lost 6 bases, with 15 bases spanning the gap. CDR3 sequence (DNA): TGTGCCAGCAGCTTCGAAAAGGGGGGGCTCAATGAGCAGTTCTTC. This encodes CASSFEKGGLNEQFF.

About this clonotype: One end of the junction fails to match germline, which may point to a read error. This chain uses TRBV7-3 with TRBJ2-2; 8 bases map to TRBD1. The CDR3 extends over 15 amino acids. Germline CDR1 SGHTA, CDR2 FQGTGA. Written as DNA, the CDR3 is TGTGCCAGCAGCCCTGGGACAGGTCTCACCGGGGAGCTGCTTTTT. Protein: CASSPGTGLTGELLF.

This clonotype occurred many times. This chain links TRBV28 with TRBJ2-5; D may be TRBD1 (6 bases). The CDR3 has 13 amino acids. Germline V gene lookup returns CDR1 MDHEN and CDR2 SYDVKM. The V and J ends lost 6 bases and 5 bases respectively, with 13 bases between them. DNA for the CDR3: TGTGCCAGCAGACAACAGGGACCGGAGACCCAGTACTTC. Protein sequence: CASRQQGPETQYF.

This clonotype occurred many times. The genes are TRBV29-1 and TRBJ2-2; D may match TRBD1 or TRBD2 (6 bases each). Germline values: CDR1 SQVTM, CDR2 ANQGSEA. Trimming took off 3 bases at V and 2 bases at J, with 16 bases between the two ends. CDR3 length: 16 amino acids. The CDR3 bases are TGCAGCGTTGAGTTTTGGGGGGCCAAAAACACCGGGGAGCTGTTTTTT. Encoded protein: CSVEFWGAKNTGELFF.

V gene TRBV14 combines with J gene TRBJ2-3; TRBD1 might be the D (6 bases). CDR1 is SGHDN and CDR2 is FVKESK in the germline V gene. There are 14 residues in the CDR3. The V end lost 0 bases, the J end lost 7 bases, and 11 bases lay between the germline ends. CDR3 coding DNA: TGTGCCAGCAGCCAAGATTCGTGGGGGCATACGCAGTATTTT. Its translation: CASSQDSWGHTQYF.

The chain links TRBV15 to TRBJ1-5; D remains ambiguous. V lost 5 bases and J lost 4, with 12 bases in between. Germline V gene data show CDR1 as LNHNV and CDR2 as YYDKDF (reference sequence). The CDR3 covers 14 residues. Here the CDR3 DNA reads TGTGCCACCAGCTTTCAGGTTTCGAATCAGCCCCAGCATTTT. Translated: CATSFQVSNQPQHF.

Only a few counts were recorded for this clonotype. The rearrangement uses TRBV5-6 and TRBJ2-5; 10 bases align to TRBD2. Germline-derived CDR1 and CDR2 are SGHDT and YYEEEE. Trimming removed 4 bases from V and 5 bases from J; junction bases left unmatched: 2. This CDR3 is built from 13 residues. In DNA form, the CDR3 reads TGTGCCAGCAGCCAGGGACTAGCGGAGACCCAGTACTTC. Translating it yields CASSQGLAETQYF.

This chain uses TRBV19 with TRBJ1-3, with D unclear. Germline V gene data show CDR1 as LNHDA and CDR2 as SQIVND (reference sequence). This CDR3 has 15 amino acids. V shed 5 bases and J shed 1 base, with 12 bases lying between them. This CDR3 reads CASSGTRSSGNTIYF. CDR3 sequence (DNA): TGTGCCAGTAGTGGAACGCGGTCATCTGGAAACACCATATATTTT.

This clonotype appeared many times. This rearrangement joins TRBV7-2 to TRBJ2-5; D is perhaps TRBD2 (6 bases). Germline assignment: CDR1 SGHTA and CDR2 FQGNSA. The CDR3 spans 13 residues. The V end was cut by 4 bases, the J end by 6 bases, with 12 bases between. The CDR3 region has the DNA TGTGCCAGCAGCTCTTCTAGCGAGAAGACCCAGTACTTC. Protein sequence: CASSSSSEKTQYF.

This rearrangement joins TRBV19 to TRBJ2-1; D remains ambiguous. The V and J ends lost 3 bases and 2 bases respectively, with 8 bases between them. The length of the CDR3 is 14 residues. Germline V gene lookup returns CDR1 LNHDA and CDR2 SQIVND (reference sequence). The CDR3: CASSMGLAYNEQFF. The CDR3 DNA follows: TGTGCCAGTAGTATGGGCCTAGCCTACAATGAGCAGTTCTTC.

This clonotype was seen repeatedly, ten times or more. In DNA form, the CDR3 reads TGTGCCACCAGCAAGGGATCAAATATCGGCAATCAGCCCCAGCATTTT. Protein: CATSKGSNIGNQPQHF. This chain links TRBV15 with TRBJ1-5; D gene uncertain. The germline V gene has CDR1 LNHNV and CDR2 YYDKDF (reference sequence). V dropped 4 bases and J dropped 2 bases, with 15 bases sitting between them. CDR3 size: 16 residues.

This clonotype has ten or more counts. The chain couples TRBV24-1 to TRBJ1-1, with TRBD1 matching 7 bases. The germline gives CDR1 KGHDR, CDR2 SFDVKD. CDR3 length: 14 amino acids. The trim removed 4 bases at V and 6 bases at J, leaving 7 bases unmatched. The CDR3 spells CATSDPLTGSEAFF. In DNA, the CDR3 is TGTGCCACCAGTGACCCTCTGACAGGGTCTGAAGCTTTCTTT.

As concerns this clonotype: This probably arose from a read error, given a far larger clone one base away. V usage is TRBV12-5 and J usage is TRBJ2-1, with D tentatively TRBD1 (6 bases). The end of the DNA aligns better with TRBJ2-5, so the J call may be wrong. Germline V gene sequence: CDR1 LGHNT, CDR2 FRNRAP. The CDR3 runs to 13 residues. CDR3: CASGLGTAKTQYF. Here the CDR3 DNA reads TGTGCTAGTGGTTTGGGGACAGCAAAGACCCAGTACTTC.

This clonotype was seen a few times. The gene calls are TRBV20-1 and TRBJ1-1, with D perhaps matching TRBD1 (5 bases). Trimming took off 4 bases at V and 1 base at J, with 13 bases between the two ends. The CDR3 is made up of 14 amino acids. Germline CDR1 is DFQATT and CDR2 is SNEGSKA (reference sequence). The CDR3 DNA reads TGCAGTGCTAACTGGGGCAGGCGGAACACTGAAGCTTTCTTT. The encoded protein is CSANWGRRNTEAFF.

There are many counts of this clonotype. This sequence joins TRBV6-1 and TRBJ1-2; D is ambiguous. This CDR3 contains 15 residues. Trimming cost V 2 bases and J 0 bases, with 10 bases left between them. CDR1 and CDR2 (germline): MNHNS, SASEGT. The CDR3 loop is CASSEQDRANYGYTF. CDR3 in DNA: TGTGCCAGCAGTGAACAGGACCGAGCTAACTATGGCTACACCTTC.

This clonotype occurred many times. The chain uses TRBV6-2 or TRBV6-3 and TRBJ2-5, with 12 bases lining up with TRBD2. J lost 2 bases, V lost 4 bases, and 17 bases had no gene match. This CDR3 region has 20 residues. CDR1 MNHEY and CDR2 SVGEGT come from the germline V gene. The CDR3: CASSFTRLAGAHRNQETQYF. The CDR3 nucleotides are TGTGCCAGCAGTTTTACCCGACTAGCGGGAGCCCACAGGAATCAAGAGACCCAGTACTTC.

V gene TRBV27 combines with J gene TRBJ1-5; maybe TRBD1 (5 bases). V was shortened by 1 base and J by 2 bases, with 12 bases between the two germline ends. This CDR3 contains 16 residues. Germline V gene sequence: CDR1 MNHEY, CDR2 SMNVEV (reference sequence). This chain's CDR3 is CASSLWAGEGNQPQHF. CDR3 nucleotide sequence: TGTGCCAGCAGTTTATGGGCGGGGGAGGGCAATCAGCCCCAGCATTTT.